Listed below are T cell receptor beta chains from one sample, sequenced in a study of T cells in localized non-small cell lung cancer. Profiling relied on immunoSEQ multiplex PCR, and the TCRdb table lists in-frame clones only, not all of them. Among 25,000 to 30,000 clones listed, approximately 92% were seen once. Sequencing was performed on peripheral blood mononuclear cells, taken before any cancer treatment. These receptors were collected from a woman aged 40-69 years with stage III lung adenocarcinoma. CDR3s include the opening cysteine and the closing phenylalanine or tryptophan. A D gene is named only where the DNA matches it firmly. The listing skips clone size in some rows; elsewhere it reads once, few, many or a size class.

TRBJ2-4 | TRBV6-5 | . | TRBD1 | CASSPDRGRKNIQYF | TGTGCCAGCAGCCCCGACAGGGGGCGCAAAAACATTCAGTACTTC
TRBJ2-7 | TRBV30 | . | TRBD1 | CAWSVRAGGHYEQYF | TGTGCCTGGAGTGTACGGGCAGGGGGTCACTACGAGCAGTACTTC
TRBJ2-7 | TRBV6-1 | . | . | CASSEEPPVQEQYF | TGTGCCAGCAGTGAAGAGCCGCCAGTTCAAGAGCAGTACTTC
TRBJ1-4 | TRBV5-1 | . | TRBD1 | CASSLAEGAREKLFF | TGCGCCAGCAGCTTGGCGGAGGGGGCAAGGGAAAAACTGTTTTTT
TRBJ1-5 | TRBV2 | . | . | CASSSWTSSNQPQHF | TGTGCCAGCAGCTCCTGGACATCCAGCAATCAGCCCCAGCATTTT
TRBJ2-2 | TRBV11-2 | . | . | CASSPPPAGETGELFF | TGTGCCAGCAGCCCCCCCCCAGCGGGTGAAACCGGGGAGCTGTTTTTT
TRBJ2-1 | TRBV9 | . | TRBD2 | CASSVGGTSDNEQFF | TGTGCCAGCAGCGTAGGGGGGACTAGCGATAATGAGCAGTTCTTC
TRBJ1-1 | TRBV5-6 | . | . | CASSLGPNTEAFF | TGTGCCAGCAGCTTGGGGCCGAACACTGAAGCTTTCTTT
TRBJ2-1 | TRBV9 | few | . | CASSVATYNEQFF | TGTGCCAGCAGCGTAGCGACCTACAATGAGCAGTTCTTC
TRBJ2-4 | TRBV5-6 | . | . | CASSLVTGAGQYF | TGTGCCAGCAGCTTGGTTACGGGAGCTGGGCAGTACTTC
TRBJ2-2 | TRBV6-4 | . | . | CASSEQALTGELFF | TGTGCCAGCAGTGAACAGGCTCTTACCGGGGAGCTGTTTTTT
TRBJ2-1 | TRBV5-1 | . | TRBD1 | CASSISGGRSYNEQFF | TGCGCCAGCAGCATTTCAGGGGGCAGGTCCTACAATGAGCAGTTCTTC
TRBJ2-5 | TRBV7-9 | . | . | CASSLVGTQETQYF | TGTGCCAGCAGCTTAGTCGGGACGCAAGAGACCCAGTACTTC
TRBJ2-7 | TRBV5-1 | . | . | CASSFETRTYEQYF | TGCGCCAGCAGCTTTGAGACTAGGACCTACGAGCAGTACTTC
TRBJ1-2 | TRBV30 | . | TRBD1 | CAWGPRGTANYGYTF | TGTGCCTGGGGTCCAAGGGGGACAGCTAACTATGGCTACACCTTC
TRBJ2-7 | TRBV6-6 | once | . | CASSYDGSYEQYF | TGTGCCAGCAGTTACGACGGATCCTACGAGCAGTACTTC
TRBJ2-4 | TRBV7-9 | . | . | CASSSRLGIQYF | TGTGCCAGCAGCTCCAGGTTAGGCATTCAGTACTTC
TRBJ2-3 | TRBV10-1 | . | . | CASSESTAGTGTDTQYF | TGCGCCAGCAGTGAGTCAACGGCCGGCACGGGCACAGATACGCAGTATTTT
TRBJ2-7 | TRBV18 | once | . | CASSPLQGPYEQYF | TGTGCCAGCTCACCACTCCAGGGTCCATACGAGCAGTACTTC
TRBJ1-2 | TRBV6-6 | . | . | CATRGDYGYTF | TGTGCCACCCGCGGGGACTATGGCTACACCTTC
TRBJ2-3 | TRBV18 | . | TRBD2 | CASSPGLASDTQYF | TGTGCCAGCTCACCGGGACTAGCGTCAGATACGCAGTATTTT
TRBJ1-2 | TRBV30 | once | . | CACRSVFYGYTF | TGTGCCTGTCGGAGTGTGTTCTATGGCTACACCTTC
TRBJ2-2 | TRBV11-2 | . | . | CASSSSATGELFF | TGTGCCAGCAGCTCCTCTGCCACCGGGGAGCTGTTTTTT
TRBJ1-4 | TRBV13 | . | TRBD1 | CASSPGGQREKLFF | TGTGCCAGCAGCCCAGGGGGCCAGAGAGAAAAACTGTTTTTT
TRBJ2-3 | TRBV27 | . | TRBD2 | CASSLLVSGRATDTQYF | TGTGCCAGCAGTTTACTGGTCAGCGGGAGAGCCACAGATACGCAGTATTTT
TRBJ2-1 | TRBV11-2 | . | TRBD2 | CASSLRLPGGYNEQFF | TGTGCCAGCAGCTTACGACTCCCGGGAGGGTACAATGAGCAGTTCTTC
TRBJ2-1 | TRBV7-3 | once | . | CASSPTGEDEQFF | TGTGCCAGCAGCCCTACAGGGGAGGATGAGCAGTTCTTC
TRBJ1-5 | TRBV2 | . | TRBD1 | CASSEGDREDQPQHF | TGTGCCAGCAGTGAGGGGGACAGGGAGGATCAGCCCCAGCATTTT
TRBJ2-3 | TRBV9 | once | TRBD2 | CASSVGGRGGTDTQYF | TGTGCCAGCAGCGTGGGCGGGAGAGGGGGCACAGATACGCAGTATTTT
TRBJ1-1 | TRBV19 | . | TRBD1 | CASSSTRTGQREAFF | TGTGCCAGTAGTTCAACTCGGACAGGGCAGAGGGAAGCTTTCTTT
TRBJ2-3 | TRBV19 | . | . | CATAFGSSSTDTQYF | TGTGCCACTGCCTTCGGCAGCTCTAGCACAGATACGCAGTATTTT
TRBJ1-1 | TRBV29-1 | once | . | CSVVGRNTEAFF | TGCAGCGTTGTGGGACGGAACACTGAAGCTTTCTTT
TRBJ2-6 | TRBV30 | . | . | CAWKRGRVRSGANVLTF | TGTGCCTGGAAACGTGGCAGGGTGCGCTCTGGGGCCAACGTCCTGACTTTC
TRBJ2-7 | TRBV5-4 | . | TRBD1 | CASSLDLQGSDEQYF | TGTGCCAGCAGCTTGGACCTACAGGGGAGCGACGAGCAGTACTTC
TRBJ2-3 | TRBV14 | once | . | CASSQGVRGVSTDTQYF | TGTGCCAGCAGCCAAGGAGTTAGGGGAGTGAGCACAGATACGCAGTATTTT
TRBJ2-5 | TRBV10-3 | . | TRBD2 | CAISDIAGGQETQYF | TGTGCCATCAGTGATATAGCGGGAGGCCAAGAGACCCAGTACTTC
TRBJ2-5 | TRBV5-1 | . | . | CASSRGDPRETQYF | TGCGCCAGCAGTCGCGGGGATCCTAGGGAGACCCAGTACTTC
TRBJ2-7 | TRBV14 | . | TRBD1 | CASSLDRRGPREQYF | TGTGCCAGCAGCCTGGACAGGAGAGGCCCTCGCGAGCAGTACTTC
TRBJ2-5 | TRBV7-9 | . | TRBD1 | CASSYYRGQRETQYF | TGTGCCAGCAGCTATTACAGGGGGCAGCGAGAGACCCAGTACTTC
TRBJ2-2 | TRBV9 | . | TRBD2 | CASSGSGSGAGELFF | TGTGCCAGCAGCGGAAGCGGGAGTGGGGCCGGGGAGCTGTTTTTT
TRBJ2-5 | TRBV2 | . | TRBD2 | CASSQWSREGQETQYF | TGTGCCAGCAGCCAATGGAGCAGGGAGGGCCAAGAGACCCAGTACTTC
TRBJ2-4 | TRBV7-9 | . | TRBD1 | CASSLQGIQYF | TGTGCCAGCAGCCTACAGGGGATTCAGTACTTC
TRBJ1-2 | TRBV19 | . | . | CASSPTPTRGNYGYTF | TGTGCCAGTAGTCCCACCCCGACAAGGGGAAACTATGGCTACACCTTC
TRBJ1-2 | TRBV19 | . | . | CASSIVQAGNGYTF | TGTGCCAGTAGTATAGTCCAGGCTGGAAATGGCTACACCTTC
TRBJ2-2 | TRBV15 | . | TRBD1 | CATSIVRTGRTGELFF | TGTGCCACCTCAATCGTGCGGACAGGGAGGACCGGGGAGCTGTTTTTT
TRBJ1-5 | TRBV4-1 | . | . | CASSQDGTPKQPQHF | TGCGCCAGCAGCCAAGATGGGACCCCAAAGCAGCCCCAGCATTTT
TRBJ2-4 | TRBV19 | . | . | CASSKDPIEGDIQYF | TGTGCCAGTAGTAAGGACCCAATCGAGGGGGACATTCAGTACTTC
TRBJ1-5 | TRBV6-1 | . | . | CASSFRVGQPQHF | TGTGCCAGCAGCTTCAGGGTAGGGCAGCCCCAGCATTTT